Below are 17 T cell receptor beta chains sequenced from a single sample in a study of T cell responses to AZD1222 COVID-19 vaccine. The table came from immunoSEQ multiplex PCR; TCRdb's copy has only in-frame clones and leaves some out. The table lists under 200,000 clones, around 93% of them singletons. This sample comprised peripheral blood, obtained on day 0 of AZD1222 vaccination. Every receptor here comes from an adult in good health.

The V call is TRBV5-1, the J call TRBJ2-7; 7 bases are shared with TRBD1. This CDR3 region has 14 residues. V shed 7 bases and J 3 bases; nucleotides not matched to a gene: 10. CDR1 and CDR2 from the germline V gene are SGHRS and YFSETQ. CDR3 nucleotide sequence: TGCGCCAGCGGTTACACAGGGGACCTCTACGAGCAGTACTTC. As protein: CASGYTGDLYEQYF.

The chain links TRBV19 to TRBJ1-5; 9 bases fit TRBD1. The CDR3 consists of 15 residues. Per germline, CDR1 LNHDA and CDR2 SQIVND (reference sequence). V dropped 6 bases and J dropped 5; count of bases not matched to a gene: 8. The CDR3 here is CASRKGTGGDQPQHF. The CDR3 nucleotides are TGTGCCAGTAGGAAGGGAACAGGGGGCGATCAGCCCCAGCATTTT. The whole variable domain, filled in from reference TRBV19 and TRBJ1-5, reads DGGITQSPKYLFRKEGQNVTLSCEQNLNHDAMYWYRQDPGQGLRLIYYSQIVNDFQKGDIAEGYSVSREKKESFPLTVTSAQKNPTAFYLCASRKGTGGDQPQHFGDGTRLSIL.

The chain has TRBV11-3 and TRBJ2-2; 7 bases are a match to TRBD2. The CDR3 is 15 residues long. The germline V gene encodes CDR1 SGHNT and CDR2 YENEEA. V dropped 1 base and J dropped 7; count of bases not matched to a gene: 6. CDR3 protein: CASSLAAGVIGELFF. The CDR3 DNA reads TGTGCCAGCAGCTTAGCGGCGGGAGTCATCGGGGAGCTGTTTTTT.

The CDR3 region is CASLGGGSWNQPQHF. CDR3 nucleotides: TGTGCCAGCCTTGGGGGGGGGAGTTGGAATCAGCCCCAGCATTTT. The chain employs TRBV18 and TRBJ1-5; perhaps TRBD1 as D (5 bases). V was pared by 8 bases and J by 4 bases, with 18 bases between. The CDR3 spans 15 residues. Germline V lookup: CDR1 KGHSH, CDR2 LQKENI.

The table lists this clone with a count of one. This chain uses TRBV5-1 with TRBJ2-7, with TRBD1 matching 7 bases. The CDR3 consists of 16 residues. Germline V gives CDR1 SGHRS, CDR2 YFSETQ. After removal of 2 bases from V and 2 bases from J, the junction contained 10 bases not matched to a gene. The CDR3 is CASSFSPGTATYEQYF. CDR3 nucleotide sequence: TGCGCCAGCAGCTTTAGCCCGGGGACAGCCACCTACGAGCAGTACTTC.

The chain uses TRBV30 and TRBJ2-2; D possibly corresponds to TRBD2 (6 bases). This CDR3 region has 13 residues. Germline lookup yields CDR1 GTSNPN and CDR2 SVGIG (reference sequence). V lost 1 base to trimming and J lost 7 bases, with 10 bases between them. CDR3 nucleotide sequence: TGTGCCTGGAGTGGTGGGAGGAGCGGGGAGCTGTTTTTT. It is translated as CAWSGGRSGELFF.

The V gene is TRBV15, the J gene TRBJ1-4, with D possibly being TRBD1 (5 bases). This CDR3 comprises 14 residues. Germline-derived CDR1 and CDR2 are LNHNV and YYDKDF (reference sequence). Trimming removed 5 bases from V and 7 bases from J, with 14 bases in between. This chain's CDR3 is CATSGAGRTEKLFF. DNA for the CDR3: TGTGCCACCAGCGGGGCCGGGCGGACTGAAAAACTGTTTTTT.

The chain uses TRBV5-1 and TRBJ2-1; D is unresolved. Trimming cost V 1 base and J 6 bases, with 17 bases left between them. The CDR3 runs 16 residues. Germline assignment: CDR1 SGHRS and CDR2 YFSETQ. CDR3 coding DNA: TGCGCCAGCAGCTTGTCAGGTAGCAGTAAAGGCAATGAGCAGTTCTTC. Translated, it gives CASSLSGSSKGNEQFF.

This sequence joins TRBV21-1 and TRBJ2-1; the D call of TRBD2 is as the table states it, not checked on the DNA. TRBV21-1 is a listed pseudogene. The CDR3 is made up of 19 amino acids. The CDR3 sequence is CASSKARGKAGGPGNEQFF. The CDR3 region has the DNA TGTGCCAGCAGCAAAGCGAGGGGAAAAGCGGGAGGGCCGGGCAATGAGCAGTTCTTC.

V gene TRBV19 combines with J gene TRBJ2-3, with D perhaps TRBD2 (7 bases). The germline V gene encodes CDR1 LNHDA and CDR2 SQIVND (reference sequence). CDR3 size: 17 residues. V lost 5 bases and J lost 1, with 19 bases in between. CDR3 region: CASSATGGGLGTDTQYF. As DNA, the CDR3 is TGTGCCAGTAGTGCCACGGGGGGCGGGTTAGGCACAGATACGCAGTATTTT.

The gene calls are TRBV5-1 and TRBJ2-5; 10 bases map to TRBD1. J gave up 4 bases and V 4 bases, and 10 bases lay outside the gene matches. Germline values: CDR1 SGHRS, CDR2 YFSETQ. The CDR3 loop spans 16 amino acids. The CDR3 reads CASSRAKTGGGETQYF. CDR3 in DNA: TGCGCCAGCAGCCGGGCTAAGACAGGGGGCGGAGAGACCCAGTACTTC.

This clone appeared a single time. V is TRBV11-1 and J is TRBJ2-7, with TRBD2 matching 10 bases. This CDR3 has 14 amino acids. After removal of 6 bases from V and 3 bases from J, the junction contained 5 bases not matched to a gene. Germline V gene sequence: CDR1 SGHAT, CDR2 FQDESV (reference sequence). The DNA for the CDR3 is TGTGCCAGCAGGAGGACTAGCGGAGACTACGAGCAGTACTTC. It yields the protein CASRRTSGDYEQYF.

V usage is TRBV19 and J usage is TRBJ1-1; no firm D call. The length of the CDR3 is 15 residues. V was shortened by 4 bases and J by 1 base, with 13 bases between the two germline ends. Germline lookup yields CDR1 LNHDA and CDR2 SQIVND (reference sequence). DNA for the CDR3: TGTGCCAGTAGTACCCCGGGCCTTGGGAACACTGAAGCTTTCTTT. This translates into CASSTPGLGNTEAFF.

The V call is TRBV19, the J call TRBJ2-5, with TRBD2 matching 8 bases. The germline V gene has CDR1 LNHDA and CDR2 SQIVND (reference sequence). V gave up 4 bases and J gave up 4 bases; unmatched junction bases: 20. CDR3 length equals 19 residues. CDR3 in DNA: TGTGCCAGTAGTACTCCGAAGGGGGGGCCAGCGGGAGTTGGAGAGACCCAGTACTTC. This sequence encodes CASSTPKGGPAGVGETQYF.

This chain links TRBV7-2 with TRBJ2-1; 9 bases align to TRBD1. Germline V gene sequence: CDR1 SGHTA, CDR2 FQGNSA. V shed 0 bases and J 8 bases; nucleotides not matched to a gene: 5. CDR3 length: 15 amino acids. The CDR3 DNA reads as TGTGCCAGCAGCTTAGCGACAGGGGGTTGGGATGAGCAGTTCTTC. Its protein product is CASSLATGGWDEQFF.

V is TRBV5-4 and J is TRBJ2-1, with D possibly being TRBD1 (6 bases). Germline V gives CDR1 SGHNT, CDR2 YYREEE (reference sequence). Trimming left V 0 bases short and J 3 bases short, with 10 bases between. This CDR3 contains 15 residues. The CDR3 nucleotides read TGTGCCAGCAGCTTGGCAGGGGTTAACTACAATGAGCAGTTCTTC. It encodes CASSLAGVNYNEQFF.

The chain links TRBV18 to TRBJ2-5, with D possibly matching TRBD1 (5 bases). This CDR3 spans 14 amino acids. V was cut by 2 bases and J by 2 bases, with 9 bases left in between. The germline gives CDR1 KGHSH, CDR2 LQKENI. In DNA form, the CDR3 reads TGTGCCAGCTCACCAGTCCGACAGCAAGAGACCCAGTACTTC. Its protein is CASSPVRQQETQYF. The variable domain in full, completed from reference TRBV18 and TRBJ2-5, reads NAGVMQNPRHLVRRRGQEARLRCSPMKGHSHVYWYRQLPEEGLKFMVYLQKENIIDESGMPKERFSAEFPKEGPSILRIQQVVRGDSAAYFCASSPVRQQETQYFGPGTRLLVL.